The 3 T cell receptor beta chains presented below share a single source sample, sequenced in a study of blood T cell repertoires in COVID-19. The table came from immunoSEQ multiplex PCR; TCRdb's copy has only in-frame clones and leaves some out. The repertoire holds some 400,000 clones, around 87% seen once, with approximately 1.2% in the top ten. Specimen: PBMCs or T cells enriched from blood (not recorded which). The receptors come from a young man who had recovered from COVID-19.

The V gene is TRBV27, the J gene TRBJ1-1; no reliable D call. Germline loops: CDR1 MNHEY, CDR2 SMNVEV (reference sequence). CDR3 length: 13 residues. Trimming removed 3 bases from V and 1 base from J, with 6 bases in between. CDR3 in DNA: TGTGCCAGCAGTTTGGCCGAGAACACTGAAGCTTTCTTT. Protein product: CASSLAENTEAFF.

The chain is built from TRBV12-3 or TRBV12-4 and TRBJ1-5; TRBD1 aligns across 9 bases. Germline trimming cut 6 bases from V and 5 bases from J; bases unmatched to any gene: 2. The CDR3 consists of 13 residues. CDR3 loop: CASRRTGDQPQHF. For the CDR3, the DNA is TGTGCCAGCAGGAGGACAGGGGATCAGCCCCAGCATTTT.

J is TRBJ2-5 and V is TRBV3-1 (or the pseudogene TRBV3-2), with 8 bases matching TRBD1. V dropped 3 bases and J dropped 9; count of bases not matched to a gene: 12. Germline V gives CDR1 LGHDT, CDR2 YNNKEL (reference sequence). This CDR3 contains 15 residues. This chain's CDR3 is CASSHWDRQRDAQYF. The DNA of the CDR3 is TGTGCCAGCAGCCACTGGGACAGGCAAAGAGACGCCCAGTACTTC.